What follows are 29 T cell receptor beta chains derived from one specimen sequenced in a study of T cell repertoires in cytomegalovirus infection. TCRdb used MiXCR to reprocess the reads, holding one entry per CDR3 protein. This sample has around 300,000 distinct CDR3 sequences, with over 7.5% found just once. Sequenced: PBMCs. These receptor sequences come from a human donor in good health (CMV status not recorded). Some clones in this sample may be carry-over from other donors' samples.

This clonotype was recorded many times. The gene calls are TRBV19 and TRBJ1-2; possible D gene TRBD1, 6 bases. The CDR3 is made up of 17 amino acids. The V gene lost 4 bases and the J gene lost 1 base, with 19 bases spanning the gap. From germline, CDR1 is LNHDA and CDR2 SQIVND (reference sequence). This CDR3 is CASSTRLGRGVNYGYTF. The CDR3 DNA reads TGTGCCAGTAGTACAAGACTTGGCAGGGGAGTTAACTATGGCTACACCTTC.

The genes are TRBV2 and TRBJ2-7, with 14 bases that match TRBD2. With 1 base clipped from V and 4 bases from J, the junction kept 3 bases outside the gene matches. Germline CDR1 reads SNHLY; CDR2 reads FYNNEI. The CDR3 contains 16 residues. The CDR3 nucleotides read TGTGCCAGCAGTGAAGGACTAGCGGGAGGGGTGTACGAGCAGTACTTC. It codes for CASSEGLAGGVYEQYF.

This clonotype was counted between two and nine times. J is TRBJ2-2 and V is TRBV6-2 or TRBV6-3; 9 bases match TRBD2. This CDR3 comprises 16 residues. J lost 3 bases, V lost 2 bases, and 4 bases had no gene match. Germline V gene sequence: CDR1 MNHEY, CDR2 SVGEGT. The CDR3 nucleotides read TGTGCCAGCAGTTACGTTAGCGGGAGACACACCGGGGAGCTGTTTTTT. Translated: CASSYVSGRHTGELFF.

This clonotype was detected only a few times. The chain has TRBV6-2 or TRBV6-3 and TRBJ2-7; D may match TRBD1 or TRBD2 (5 bases each). Per the germline V gene, CDR1 is MNHEY and CDR2 is SVGEGT. CDR3 length: 14 amino acids. V was pared by 6 bases and J by 3 bases, with 15 bases between. CDR3 sequence: CASRPSGASYEQYF. The CDR3, as DNA: TGTGCCAGCAGGCCTTCCGGGGCTAGCTACGAGCAGTACTTC.

J is TRBJ2-7 and V is TRBV2, with D possibly being TRBD1 (5 bases). Trimming left V 1 base short and J 3 bases short, with 16 bases between. The CDR3 contains 16 residues. Germline-derived CDR1 and CDR2 are SNHLY and FYNNEI. CDR3 coding DNA: TGTGCCAGCAGTGAAGGGTCAGGGCCCTATTACTACGAGCAGTACTTC. Amino acid sequence: CASSEGSGPYYYEQYF.

This clonotype was counted at least ten times. The chain recombines TRBV7-2 with TRBJ2-3; 7 bases match TRBD2. CDR3 size: 16 residues. CDR1 is SGHTA, CDR2 FQGNSA, per germline. V lost 4 bases to trimming and J lost 9 bases; unmatched junction nucleotides: 16. CDR3 loop: CASSSLAGAQRGTQYF. The DNA for the CDR3 is TGTGCCAGCAGCTCCTTAGCGGGTGCACAGAGGGGCACGCAGTATTTT.

J is TRBJ2-4 and V is TRBV28; D is undetermined. The CDR3 sequence is 19 residues long. CDR1 is MDHEN and CDR2 is SYDVKM in the germline V gene. The ends were cut back, 1 base at V and 0 bases at J, with 19 bases in the middle. CDR3 nucleotide sequence: TGTGCCAGCAGTTTATCATTTTTGCGGCAGCCTTTAGCCAAAAACATTCAGTACTTC. Translation: CASSLSFLRQPLAKNIQYF.

The sample holds many counts of this clonotype. V is TRBV6-2 or TRBV6-3 and J is TRBJ2-4; D may match TRBD1 or TRBD2 (7 bases each). Trimming took 6 bases from V and 8 from J, leaving 17 bases between them. Looked up from germline, CDR1 is MNHEY and CDR2 is SVGEGT. The CDR3 is 14 amino acids. The CDR3 region has the DNA TGTGCCAGCAGCCGCGACAGGGAGGGACACATTCAGTACTTC. This codes for CASSRDREGHIQYF.

This clonotype showed up many times. The rearrangement joins TRBV15 to TRBJ2-5, with a possible D match to TRBD2 (6 bases). Trimming removed 3 bases at V and 1 base at J, with 12 bases between. Germline V gene sequence: CDR1 LNHNV, CDR2 YYDKDF (reference sequence). CDR3 length: 15 amino acids. CDR3 loop: CATSSSRGSQETQYF. CDR3 DNA: TGTGCCACCAGCAGCAGCCGGGGGAGCCAAGAGACCCAGTACTTC.

Ten or more counts support this clonotype. The gene calls are TRBV19 and TRBJ2-1, with a possible D match to TRBD2 (5 bases). CDR1 is LNHDA and CDR2 is SQIVND in the germline V gene (reference sequence). The V end lost 1 base, the J end lost 9 bases, and 10 bases lay between the germline ends. This CDR3 has 13 residues. CDR3 coding DNA: TGTGCCAGTAGTATAGTCACAGAGGGTGAGCAGTTCTTC. It codes for CASSIVTEGEQFF.

This clonotype was seen at least ten times. The chain employs TRBV20-1 and TRBJ2-5, with D unclear. This CDR3 has 14 residues. V was clipped by 0 bases and J by 3 bases, with 11 bases between them. Looked up from germline, CDR1 is DFQATT and CDR2 is SNEGSKA (reference sequence). This CDR3 is CSARDSEVKETQYF. CDR3 coding DNA: TGCAGTGCTAGAGATTCCGAAGTAAAAGAGACCCAGTACTTC.

This clonotype has a handful of counts. The V call is TRBV20-1, the J call TRBJ1-5; 9 bases are a match to TRBD1. This CDR3 region has 13 residues. Germline CDR1 and CDR2: DFQATT and SNEGSKA (reference sequence). V was pared by 5 bases and J by 7 bases, with 6 bases of the junction left unmatched. The CDR3 reads CSAWTGVGQPQHF. Written as DNA, the CDR3 is TGCAGTGCTTGGACAGGGGTTGGGCAGCCCCAGCATTTT.

This clonotype has more than one count but fewer than ten. The V and J genes are TRBV15 and TRBJ1-1; 11 positions match TRBD1. Germline CDR1 is LNHNV and CDR2 is YYDKDF (reference sequence). The CDR3 spans 16 residues. J gave up 0 bases and V 4 bases, and 4 bases lay outside the gene matches. This chain's CDR3 is CATSKDRGRLNTEAFF. The CDR3 coding sequence is TGTGCCACCAGCAAGGACAGGGGGCGTTTGAACACTGAAGCTTTCTTT.

This clonotype was observed many times. The chain has TRBV7-2 and TRBJ2-1, with 13 bases matching TRBD2. The V and J ends lost 5 bases and 5 bases, in that order; junction bases with no gene match: 3. Germline V gene data show CDR1 as SGHTA and CDR2 as FQGNSA. This CDR3 comprises 15 residues. CDR3 region: CASSPGLAGNNEQFF. DNA for the CDR3: TGTGCCAGCAGCCCGGGACTAGCGGGGAACAATGAGCAGTTCTTC.

This clonotype was observed a handful of times. This rearrangement joins TRBV10-3 to TRBJ2-3; D possibly matches TRBD1 or TRBD2 (5 bases each). Germline V gene lookup returns CDR1 ENHRY and CDR2 SYGVKD. Trimming cost V 11 bases and J 5 bases, with 17 bases left between them. The CDR3 sequence is 13 residues long. DNA of the CDR3: TGTGCCGGGGGAAAGACGGCCGGAGATACGCAGTATTTT. Residues: CAGGKTAGDTQYF.

The table lists this clonotype with a few counts. The chain has TRBV6-5 and TRBJ2-3; 8 positions agree with TRBD2. This CDR3 is 15 amino acids long. CDR1 MNHEY and CDR2 SVGAGI come from the germline V gene. V lost 7 bases and J lost 9; bases outside the gene matches: 15. In nucleotides, the CDR3 is TGTGCCAGCATCGGGGGGGGGGGCAAAGGACGGACGCAGTATTTT. Translated, it gives CASIGGGGKGRTQYF.

This clonotype was seen a few times. The chain is built from TRBV4-1 and TRBJ2-1; D possibly corresponds to TRBD1 (6 bases). The germline V and J ends were trimmed by 0 bases and 4 bases, with 10 bases remaining between them. Germline CDR1 is MGHRA and CDR2 is YSYEKL. This CDR3 spans 15 amino acids. The CDR3 region is CASSQERTVYNEQFF. The CDR3 DNA reads as TGCGCCAGCAGCCAAGAACGGACAGTGTACAATGAGCAGTTCTTC.

The V call is TRBV6-6, the J call TRBJ1-1, with D unclear. The CDR3 has 13 amino acids. Germline V gene sequence: CDR1 MNHNY, CDR2 SVGAGI (reference sequence). Trimming stripped 10 bases from V and 1 base from J, with 13 bases between. CDR3 residues: CATTLATNTEAFF. CDR3 in DNA: TGTGCCACTACCTTAGCCACGAACACTGAAGCTTTCTTT.

This clonotype was observed many times. Written as DNA, the CDR3 is TGTGCCAGCAATGACAGGGGGCGCAACTATGGCTACACCTTC. This encodes CASNDRGRNYGYTF. The chain carries TRBV12-3 or TRBV12-4 and TRBJ1-2; TRBD1 agrees at 10 bases. V lost 7 bases, J lost 2 bases, and 4 bases stayed unmatched. This CDR3 has 14 amino acids.

This clonotype was seen many times. This sequence joins TRBV7-2 and TRBJ2-3, with D hard to call. The V end lost 1 base, the J end lost 2 bases, and 10 bases lay between the germline ends. This CDR3 has 15 amino acids. The germline V gene encodes CDR1 SGHTA and CDR2 FQGNSA. The CDR3 loop is CASSLVEGVTDTQYF. CDR3 sequence (DNA): TGTGCCAGCAGCTTAGTGGAAGGAGTCACAGATACGCAGTATTTT.

This clonotype was picked up many times. CDR3 amino acids: CASSLVPTSTDTQYF. The CDR3 DNA reads TGTGCCAGCAGCTTAGTGCCCACTAGCACAGATACGCAGTATTTT. This rearrangement joins TRBV11-2 to TRBJ2-3; D is ambiguous. CDR3 length: 15 residues. CDR1 and CDR2 from the germline V gene are SGHAT and FQNNGV. V lost 1 base and J lost 0, with 8 bases in between.

This chain connects TRBV7-8 to TRBJ1-6; tentative D call: TRBD1 (6 bases). Germline loops: CDR1 SGHVS, CDR2 FQNEAQ. The CDR3 is 18 residues long. The ends were cut back, 3 bases at V and 10 bases at J, with 25 bases in the middle. Here the CDR3 reads CASSLGGIGGRSGSPLHF. In DNA form, the CDR3 reads TGTGCCAGCAGCTTGGGCGGGATAGGGGGAAGAAGTGGATCACCCCTCCACTTT.

A single count supports this clonotype. This may come from a read error, since a much larger clone is one base off. This chain uses TRBV7-4 with TRBJ1-2; 10 nucleotides line up with TRBD1. There are 14 residues in the CDR3. The germline CDR1 and CDR2 sequences are SGHVT and SQSDAQ. The CDR3 DNA sequence: TGTGCCAGCAGCCCCGGGACAGGGGCTAGGGGCTACATCTTC. Translation: CASSPGTGARGYIF.

This clonotype appeared many times. V and J are TRBV7-2 and TRBJ2-3; no clear D. From germline, CDR1 is SGHTA and CDR2 FQGNSA. The CDR3 has 14 amino acids. V dropped 6 bases and J dropped 0 bases, with 10 bases sitting between them. CDR3 in DNA: TGTGCCAGCAGACTCTCGGGCAGCACAGATACGCAGTATTTT. The encoded protein is CASRLSGSTDTQYF.

In its sample, this clonotype was seen a few times. The chain employs TRBV10-3 and TRBJ1-2; no reliable D call. The V end was cut by 2 bases, the J end by 3 bases, with 10 bases between. Germline V gives CDR1 ENHRY, CDR2 SYGVKD. This CDR3 region has 14 residues. This CDR3 is CAISEVGGDYGYTF. CDR3 sequence (DNA): TGTGCCATCAGTGAGGTCGGTGGTGACTATGGCTACACCTTC.

The V call is TRBV20-1, the J call TRBJ2-1, with D maybe TRBD2 (7 bases). Germline CDR1 reads DFQATT; CDR2 reads SNEGSKA (reference sequence). V was pared by 3 bases and J by 3 bases, with 24 bases between. The CDR3 has 18 residues. Written as DNA, the CDR3 is TGCAGTGCTAGTAGCCATCCAGGGGCGGGAGAAGTCTACAATGAGCAGTTCTTC. This translates into CSASSHPGAGEVYNEQFF.

The rearrangement links TRBV12-3 or TRBV12-4 to TRBJ2-2; D call uncertain. V was pared by 3 bases and J by 4 bases, with 12 bases between. The CDR3 totals 15 residues. CDR3 amino acids: CASSFVNSPTGELFF. The CDR3 DNA follows: TGTGCCAGCAGTTTCGTGAACAGTCCCACCGGGGAGCTGTTTTTT.

In this sample, this clonotype turned up many times. Written as DNA, the CDR3 is TGTGCCAGCAGCTTTGGACAGGGCGAGCAGTACTTC. This translates into CASSFGQGEQYF. V gene TRBV7-6 combines with J gene TRBJ2-7; TRBD1 matches at 8 bases. The ends lost 3 bases at V and 6 bases at J; junction bases unmatched: 1. The CDR3 extends over 12 amino acids. CDR1 and CDR2 (germline): SGHVS, FNYEAQ.

This clonotype has more than one count but fewer than ten. This chain uses TRBV5-1 with TRBJ2-1; 11 nucleotides line up with TRBD2. Germline V CDR1 and CDR2: SGHRS, YFSETQ. The CDR3 sequence is 15 residues long. With 2 bases clipped from V and 7 bases from J, the junction kept 5 bases outside the gene matches. The CDR3 bases are TGCGCCAGCAGCTTTACTAGCGGGGGTGGGAATGAGCAGTTCTTC. Encoded protein: CASSFTSGGGNEQFF.